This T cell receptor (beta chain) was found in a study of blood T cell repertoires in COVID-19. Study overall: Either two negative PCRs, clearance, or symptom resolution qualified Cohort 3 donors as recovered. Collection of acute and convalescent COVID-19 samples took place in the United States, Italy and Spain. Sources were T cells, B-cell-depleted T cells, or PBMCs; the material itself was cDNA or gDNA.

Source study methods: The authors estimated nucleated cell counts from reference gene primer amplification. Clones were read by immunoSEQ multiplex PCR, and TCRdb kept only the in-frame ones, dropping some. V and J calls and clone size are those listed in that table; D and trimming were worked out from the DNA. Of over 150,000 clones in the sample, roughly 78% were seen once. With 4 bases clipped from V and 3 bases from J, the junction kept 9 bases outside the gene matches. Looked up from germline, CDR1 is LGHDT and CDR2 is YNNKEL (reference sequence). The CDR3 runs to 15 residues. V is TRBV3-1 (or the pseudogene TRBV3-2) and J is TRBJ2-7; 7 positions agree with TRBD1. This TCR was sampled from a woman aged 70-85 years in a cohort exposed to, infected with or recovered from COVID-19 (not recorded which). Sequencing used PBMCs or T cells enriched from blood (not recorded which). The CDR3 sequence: CASSLLWGQIYEQYF. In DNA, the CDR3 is TGTGCCAGCAGCCTATTGTGGGGACAGATCTACGAGCAGTACTTC.